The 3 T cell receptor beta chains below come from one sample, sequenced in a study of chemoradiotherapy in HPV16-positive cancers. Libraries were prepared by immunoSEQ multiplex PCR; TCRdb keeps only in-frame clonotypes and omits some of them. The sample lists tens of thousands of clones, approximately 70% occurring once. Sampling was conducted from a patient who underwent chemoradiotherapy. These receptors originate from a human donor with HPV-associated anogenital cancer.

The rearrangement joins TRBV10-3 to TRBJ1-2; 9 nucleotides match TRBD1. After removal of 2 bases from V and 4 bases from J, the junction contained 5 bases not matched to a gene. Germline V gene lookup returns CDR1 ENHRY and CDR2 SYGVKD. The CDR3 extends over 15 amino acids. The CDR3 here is CAISEGTGILYGYTF. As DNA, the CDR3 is TGTGCCATCAGTGAGGGGACAGGGATACTCTATGGCTACACCTTC.

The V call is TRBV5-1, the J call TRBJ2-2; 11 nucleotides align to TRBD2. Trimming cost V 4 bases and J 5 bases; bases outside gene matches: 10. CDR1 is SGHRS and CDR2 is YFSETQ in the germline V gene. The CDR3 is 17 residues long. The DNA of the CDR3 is TGCGCCAGCAGCCTAGCCCCACTAGCGGGAGTTACCGGGGAGCTGTTTTTT. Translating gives CASSLAPLAGVTGELFF.

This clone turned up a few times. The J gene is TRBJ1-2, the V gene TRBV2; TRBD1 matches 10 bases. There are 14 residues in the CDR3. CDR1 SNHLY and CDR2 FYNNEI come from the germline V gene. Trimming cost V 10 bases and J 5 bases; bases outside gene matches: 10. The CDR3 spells CAILVGQGGYGYTF. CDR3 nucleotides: TGTGCCATCCTTGTCGGACAGGGGGGGTATGGCTACACCTTC.